These T cell receptor beta chains were read from a single sample in a study of blood T cell repertoires in COVID-19. Clones were sequenced by immunoSEQ multiplex PCR, and TCRdb holds only the in-frame ones, with some missing. The sample holds around 370,000 clones; about 90% are singletons and the top ten take approximately 3.5%. Sequenced: peripheral blood. Source of these receptors: a young woman who had recovered from COVID-19. The CDR3 runs from the conserved cysteine through the conserved F or W. A D gene is named only where the DNA matches it firmly. Clone sizes are given selectively: once, few, many, or a class where the clone is expanded.

CASSATRTGDTISPLHF	TGTGCCAGCAGCGCTACTCGGACAGGGGATACAATTTCACCCCTCCACTTT	TRBV9	TRBJ1-6	once	TRBD1
CASSVDPGLQNTGELFF	TGTGCCAGCAGTGTCGACCCGGGACTTCAGAACACCGGGGAGCTGTTTTTT	TRBV2	TRBJ2-2	-	-
CASRWTGETGELFF	TGTGCCAGCAGGTGGACAGGGGAAACCGGGGAGCTGTTTTTT	TRBV12-1	TRBJ2-2	-	-
CAISVGIGTGYNGYTF	TGTGCCATCAGTGTTGGTATTGGGACAGGGTACAATGGCTACACCTTC	TRBV10-3	TRBJ1-2	-	TRBD1
CASSPLWGQGGTDTQYF	TGTGCCAGCAGCCCTCTTTGGGGGCAAGGTGGCACAGATACGCAGTATTTT	TRBV14	TRBJ2-3	-	-
CASSKGVGLAGNNEQFF	TGTGCCAGCAGCAAAGGCGTCGGGCTAGCGGGGAACAATGAGCAGTTCTTC	TRBV21-1	TRBJ2-1	-	-
CASSLSSGRPYNEQFF	TGTGCCAGCAGTTTATCAAGTGGGAGACCCTACAATGAGCAGTTCTTC	TRBV27	TRBJ2-1	-	-
CASSIQGAREKLFF	TGTGCCAGTAGTATACAGGGGGCTCGTGAAAAACTGTTTTTT	TRBV19	TRBJ1-4	-	TRBD1
CSVATGNNGYTF	TGCAGCGTTGCGACAGGGAATAATGGCTACACCTTC	TRBV29-1	TRBJ1-2	-	TRBD1
CASSVDSSNQPQHF	TGTGCCAGCAGCGTCGACAGCAGCAATCAGCCCCAGCATTTT	TRBV9	TRBJ1-5	-	-
CASSLAGRRQSYGYTF	TGTGCCAGCAGCTTGGCCGGCAGGCGTCAAAGCTATGGCTACACCTTC	TRBV5-5	TRBJ1-2	-	-